This T cell receptor (beta chain) emerged from a study of cytomegalovirus exposure and HLA in healthy donors. Overall study context: The platform used for the 95 to 150 validation repertoires matched that of the approximately 670 first-cohort repertoires, a later analysis reported. Findings and limits, study-wide: According to reports, the classifier identified cytomegalovirus status with high specificity and sensitivity. Many donors shared some public TCRs, even though most TCR sequences were rare. Subsequent analysis of the approximately 110 validation repertoires found a tendency for first-cohort TCR clusters to co-occur.

Libraries were prepared by immunoSEQ multiplex PCR; TCRdb keeps only in-frame clonotypes and omits some of them. The profile covers 200,000 to 250,000 clones, with roughly 90% appearing a single time and around 12% taken by the ten largest. A word on this clone: Its antigen is unknown.

After removal of 0 bases from V and 4 bases from J, the junction contained 6 bases not matched to a gene. This CDR3 has 17 amino acids. CDR1 is SGHRS, CDR2 YFSETQ, per germline. This chain links TRBV5-1 with TRBJ2-2; the match to TRBD2 covers 10 bases. Sequenced: PBMCs. The sequence was collected from a man between 18 and 35 years old in good health and CMV-seropositive. The DNA of the CDR3 is TGCGCCAGCAGCTTGGGGACTAGCGGATATCTCACCGGGGAGCTGTTTTTT. Translated, it gives CASSLGTSGYLTGELFF.